This entry features one TCR beta chain sequence. This record belongs to a study of blood T cell repertoires in COVID-19. Per germline, CDR1 LGHNA and CDR2 YSLEER. CDR3 length: 15 amino acids. The V and J ends lost 3 bases and 7 bases respectively, with 15 bases between them. Original processing methods: Researchers report that nucleated cell counts were estimated from reference gene primer amplification. TCRdb's table, derived via immunoSEQ multiplex PCR, lists solely in-frame clones and lacks some. V, J and clone size are taken as reported in that table, and D and trimming were inferred from the DNA itself. The sample contains some 250,000 clones, approximately 90% of which appear only once.

The V call is TRBV4-3, the J call TRBJ1-4; weak D call: TRBD1 (5 bases). The receptor comes from a woman aged 40 to 49 who had recovered from COVID-19. The sample comprised peripheral blood. CDR3 sequence: CASSQRWGVGEKLFF. The CDR3 DNA is TGCGCCAGCAGCCAGAGGTGGGGGGTCGGTGAAAAACTGTTTTTT.